The 10 T cell receptor beta chains reported below all come from one sample, sequenced in a study of blood T cell repertoires in COVID-19. Libraries were prepared by immunoSEQ multiplex PCR; TCRdb keeps only in-frame clonotypes and omits some of them. The sample lists some 240,000 clones, around 84% occurring once. Sequenced input: peripheral blood. The source is a woman aged 40-49 years who had recovered from COVID-19.

This clone was observed a few times. Other nucleotide sequences in the sample specify the same CDR3. The rearrangement uses TRBV29-1 and TRBJ1-2, with D perhaps matching TRBD1 (6 bases). The CDR3 length is 11 residues. Germline CDR1 is SQVTM and CDR2 is ANQGSEA. The V end lost 6 bases, the J end lost 3 bases, and 8 bases lay between the germline ends. CDR3 coding DNA: TGCAGCGTGACAGGTGACTATGGCTACACCTTC. Its protein is CSVTGDYGYTF.

This clone was seen a handful of times. CDR3 in DNA: TGTGCCAGCAGCCTCAACACCGGGACAGGGCGCGGTGAAGCTTTCTTT. Translation: CASSLNTGTGRGEAFF. The chain recombines TRBV7-9 with TRBJ1-1; 9 bases map to TRBD1. This CDR3 contains 16 residues. After removal of 5 bases from V and 7 bases from J, the junction contained 14 bases not matched to a gene. CDR1 and CDR2 (germline): SEHNR, FQNEAQ (reference sequence).

The J gene is TRBJ1-1, the V gene TRBV29-1, with a weak D call TRBD1 (5 bases). V was clipped by 4 bases and J by 1 base, with 10 bases between them. CDR3 size: 13 residues. From germline, CDR1 is SQVTM and CDR2 ANQGSEA. CDR3 in DNA: TGCAGCGTTGTGAGGCAGGGGAACACTGAAGCTTTCTTT. Protein sequence: CSVVRQGNTEAFF.

The chain has TRBV30 and TRBJ1-1; D not resolved. This CDR3 contains 14 residues. The germline V and J ends were trimmed by 4 bases and 3 bases, with 15 bases remaining between them. Germline V gene data show CDR1 as GTSNPN and CDR2 as SVGIG (reference sequence). CDR3 sequence: CAWTLTMGYTEAFF. CDR3 nucleotides: TGTGCCTGGACGTTGACTATGGGGTACACTGAAGCTTTCTTT.

The J gene is TRBJ1-5, the V gene TRBV12-3 or TRBV12-4, with D possibly matching TRBD1 (5 bases). The CDR3 contains 13 residues. Between the trimmed V and J ends, which lost 7 bases and 5 bases, there was a span of 12 bases. CDR3 coding DNA: TGTGCCAGCAATCAGGGTTCCCATCAGCCCCAGCATTTT. Amino acid sequence: CASNQGSHQPQHF.

The V gene is TRBV7-3, the J gene TRBJ1-1; TRBD1 is a possible D gene (5 bases). CDR1 and CDR2 from the germline V gene are SGHTA and FQGTGA. The CDR3 is 15 amino acids. Trimming shortened V by 5 bases and J by 0 bases, and 13 bases separated the two germline ends. The CDR3 DNA reads TGTGCCAGCAGCCCGGGGGAGGGGCTGAACACTGAAGCTTTCTTT. Residues: CASSPGEGLNTEAFF.

This clone appeared a few times. The chain employs TRBV18 and TRBJ1-4; no reliable D call. V lost 6 bases and J 0 bases, leaving 14 bases between the germline ends. Germline loops: CDR1 KGHSH, CDR2 LQKENI. This CDR3 is built from 16 residues. The CDR3 DNA sequence: TGTGCCAGCTCTTCCGAGTACGGGGCAACTAATGAAAAACTGTTTTTT. This codes for CASSSEYGATNEKLFF.

The chain recombines TRBV2 with TRBJ2-1; TRBD2 matches 10 bases. Germline CDR1 reads SNHLY; CDR2 reads FYNNEI. The trim removed 6 bases at V and 4 bases at J, leaving 6 bases unmatched. The length of the CDR3 is 15 residues. CDR3 amino acids: CASSAQRGGYNEQFF. As DNA, the CDR3 is TGTGCCAGCAGCGCCCAGCGGGGGGGGTACAATGAGCAGTTCTTC.

This clone has just a few counts. The chain recombines TRBV6-5 with TRBJ1-1; no clear D. The CDR3 runs to 13 residues. V was pared by 6 bases and J by 10 bases, with 18 bases between. Germline V gives CDR1 MNHEY, CDR2 SVGAGI. CDR3 DNA sequence: TGTGCCAGCAGGGGTGCAGGTGTCGGTGTAGCTTTCTTT. Translating gives CASRGAGVGVAFF.

The rearrangement uses TRBV5-1 and TRBJ1-2; the match to TRBD1 covers 7 bases. Germline CDR1 is SGHRS and CDR2 is YFSETQ. The junction had 8 bases not matched to a gene; V was cut back by 0 bases and J by 3 bases. The CDR3 length is 16 residues. CDR3 in DNA: TGCGCCAGCAGCTTGGGGATTGGGACAGAATACTATGGCTACACCTTC. It codes for CASSLGIGTEYYGYTF. Full variable domain (missing parts from reference TRBV5-1 and TRBJ1-2): KAGVTQTPRYLIKTRGQQVTLSCSPISGHRSVSWYQQTPGQGLQFLFEYFSETQRNKGNFPGRFSGRQFSNSRSEMNVSTLELGDSALYLCASSLGIGTEYYGYTFGSGTRLTVV.